This T cell receptor (beta chain) stems from a study of PD-1 blockade in classical Hodgkin lymphoma. The time point: newly diagnosed, previously untreated cHL patient sample. It was PBMCs in newly diagnosed, untreated classical Hodgkin lymphoma that served as comparison. Generated by immunoSEQ multiplex PCR, the TCRdb table keeps only in-frame clones and is missing some. The data hold about 20,000 clones, with about 93% observed a single time. CDR3 length: 15 residues. V shed 0 bases and J shed 3 bases, with 11 bases lying between them. CDR1 is SGHAT and CDR2 is FQNNGV in the germline V gene. Sequenced input: peripheral blood mononuclear cells (PBMCs). V gene TRBV11-2 combines with J gene TRBJ1-2; D is possibly TRBD1 (5 bases). This clonotype originated in a human donor with classical Hodgkin lymphoma. The CDR3 here is CASSLDGGVDYGYTF. CDR3 in DNA: TGTGCCAGCAGCTTAGACGGGGGTGTTGACTATGGCTACACCTTC.